The 20 T cell receptor beta chains given below trace back to one sample, sequenced in a study of cytotoxic CD8 clonotypes in ibrutinib-treated CLL. The method was immunoSEQ multiplex PCR; TCRdb's version includes in-frame clones alone and lacks a portion of them. Of some 150,000 clones listed, about four fifths are singletons. The source was PBMCs, collected after 12 months of ibrutinib treatment. These receptors all come from a human donor with chronic lymphocytic leukemia.

The sample holds one count of this clone. V and J are TRBV5-6 and TRBJ1-2; 8 bases map to TRBD1. Unmatched junction bases numbered 4, after V lost 2 bases and J lost 4 bases. The CDR3 runs 14 residues. The germline V gene encodes CDR1 SGHDT and CDR2 YYEEEE. The CDR3 DNA is TGTGCCAGCAGCTTCTCAGGGGGCAGCTATGGCTACACCTTC. It yields the protein CASSFSGGSYGYTF. Filled out from reference TRBV5-6 and TRBJ1-2, the complete variable domain reads DAGVTQSPTHLIKTRGQQVTLRCSPKSGHDTVSWYQQALGQGPQFIFQYYEEEERQRGNFPDRFSGHQFPNYSSELNVNALLLGDSALYLCASSFSGGSYGYTFGSGTRLTVV.

V usage is TRBV29-1 and J usage is TRBJ2-7; TRBD1 might be the D (6 bases). CDR3 length: 13 amino acids. Per germline, CDR1 SQVTM and CDR2 ANQGSEA. With 5 bases removed from V and 0 bases from J, the gap between germline ends came to 11 bases. Here the CDR3 DNA reads TGCAGCGTTCGGACAGCTTCCTCCTACGAGCAGTACTTC. Amino acid sequence: CSVRTASSYEQYF.

V and J are TRBV6-5 and TRBJ2-2, with D unresolved. Germline V gene sequence: CDR1 MNHEY, CDR2 SVGAGI. Trimming pared 8 bases from V and 4 bases from J, leaving 8 bases between. This CDR3 has 12 amino acids. The CDR3, as DNA: TGTGCCAGCGCCCCTGCCACCGGGGAGCTGTTTTTT. Translation: CASAPATGELFF.

This chain uses TRBV9 with TRBJ1-5; the match to TRBD1 covers 7 bases. The V gene's germline CDR1 is SGDLS and CDR2 YYNGEE. The V segment lost 4 bases and the J segment 0 bases; nucleotides outside the gene matches: 4. This CDR3 comprises 15 residues. The CDR3 spells CASSPRTGSNQPQHF. CDR3 DNA: TGTGCCAGCAGCCCACGGACAGGTAGCAATCAGCCCCAGCATTTT.

The CDR3, as DNA: TGCGCCAGCAGTGAGTCGCGAGGACTAGCGGTCTACGAGCAGTACTTC. Residues: CASSESRGLAVYEQYF. The rearrangement links TRBV10-2 to TRBJ2-7; the match to TRBD2 covers 10 bases. The germline V gene encodes CDR1 WSHSY and CDR2 SAAADI. The CDR3 is 16 amino acids. The J segment lost 3 bases and the V segment lost 0 bases, leaving 5 bases of the junction unmatched.

Comments on this clone: Other nucleotide sequences in the sample specify the same CDR3. V and J are TRBV2 and TRBJ2-7, with 13 nucleotides matching TRBD2. The CDR3 is 15 amino acids. Germline CDR1 reads SNHLY; CDR2 reads FYNNEI. With V trimmed by 5 bases and J by 2 bases, 3 bases remained unmatched. The CDR3 spells CASSPGLAGTYEQYF. The DNA for the CDR3 is TGTGCCAGCAGTCCGGGACTAGCGGGAACCTACGAGCAGTACTTC.

The chain has TRBV7-6 and TRBJ2-1, with D tentatively TRBD1 (6 bases). This CDR3 region has 16 residues. Germline V gene lookup returns CDR1 SGHVS and CDR2 FNYEAQ. V was cut by 3 bases and J by 1 base, with 13 bases left in between. DNA of the CDR3: TGTGCCAGCAGCTTGGGACACGCCGAATCCTACAATGAGCAGTTCTTC. This gives the protein CASSLGHAESYNEQFF.

This clone was seen only once. This sequence joins TRBV5-5 and TRBJ1-1; tentative D call: TRBD1 (5 bases). V was shortened by 4 bases and J by 4 bases, with 11 bases between the two germline ends. The CDR3 runs 13 residues. Germline V lookup: CDR1 SGHKS, CDR2 YYEKEE (reference sequence). The CDR3 nucleotides are TGTGCCAGCAGCCCAGGGTTCCCCACTGAAGCTTTCTTT. Protein: CASSPGFPTEAFF.

The chain employs TRBV27 and TRBJ2-7, with TRBD1 as a possible D gene (7 bases). V dropped 5 bases and J dropped 2 bases, with 13 bases sitting between them. The CDR3 sequence is 14 residues long. Germline values: CDR1 MNHEY, CDR2 SMNVEV (reference sequence). CDR3 in amino acids: CASSGAGQPYEQYF. The CDR3 DNA is TGTGCCAGCAGTGGCGCGGGACAGCCCTACGAGCAGTACTTC.

The rearrangement links TRBV5-6 to TRBJ2-1; the D gene is possibly TRBD2 (5 bases). Trimming stripped 0 bases from V and 3 bases from J, with 13 bases between. Germline V gene lookup returns CDR1 SGHDT and CDR2 YYEEEE. The CDR3 totals 16 residues. The chain's CDR3 is CASSLDRGPFYNEQFF. CDR3 DNA sequence: TGTGCCAGCAGCTTGGACCGCGGGCCTTTCTACAATGAGCAGTTCTTC.

The chain couples TRBV27 to TRBJ2-7; D uncertain. The CDR3 totals 14 residues. Germline lookup yields CDR1 MNHEY and CDR2 SMNVEV (reference sequence). Trimming took off 0 bases at V and 2 bases at J, with 8 bases between the two ends. The CDR3 nucleotides are TGTGCCAGCAGTTTATCCGTCAGAACCTACGAGCAGTACTTC. Encoded protein: CASSLSVRTYEQYF.

The chain joins TRBV6-1 to TRBJ2-7; D not resolved. The ends were cut back, 2 bases at V and 3 bases at J, with 2 bases in the middle. This CDR3 has 11 residues. Germline CDR1 MNHNS, CDR2 SASEGT. The CDR3 DNA is TGTGCCAGCAGTGAATTCTACGAGCAGTACTTC. This gives the protein CASSEFYEQYF.

The V call is TRBV12-5, the J call TRBJ2-1, with 11 bases fitting TRBD2. J lost 0 bases, V lost 0 bases, and 1 base had no gene match. The CDR3 totals 17 residues. Germline CDR1 LGHNT, CDR2 FRNRAP. The CDR3 loop is CASGLVLAGDSYNEQFF. DNA of the CDR3: TGTGCTAGTGGTTTGGTACTAGCGGGAGACTCCTACAATGAGCAGTTCTTC.

V and J are TRBV7-2 and TRBJ2-7, with a tentative D call TRBD1 (6 bases). CDR3 size: 12 residues. The germline V and J ends were trimmed by 4 bases and 7 bases, with 11 bases remaining between them. CDR1 is SGHTA, CDR2 FQGNSA, per germline. The CDR3 loop reads CASSSQGVEQYF. The DNA of the CDR3 is TGTGCCAGCAGCTCACAGGGAGTAGAGCAGTACTTC.

The chain uses TRBV19 and TRBJ1-5; no definite D call. Trimming shortened V by 4 bases and J by 2 bases, and 12 bases separated the two germline ends. This CDR3 is built from 15 residues. CDR1 LNHDA and CDR2 SQIVND come from the germline V gene (reference sequence). In DNA form, the CDR3 reads TGTGCCAGTAGTACAGGAAGTACGGGCAATCAGCCCCAGCATTTT. Translating it yields CASSTGSTGNQPQHF.

This clone was seen a single time. The V gene is TRBV27, the J gene TRBJ2-7; TRBD1 or TRBD2 may be the D gene (6 bases each). Trimming took off 6 bases at V and 3 bases at J, with 9 bases between the two ends. Germline CDR1 reads MNHEY; CDR2 reads SMNVEV (reference sequence). The CDR3 sequence is 12 residues long. The CDR3 protein is CASRGGHYEQYF. DNA for the CDR3: TGTGCCAGCAGGGGGGGACACTACGAGCAGTACTTC.

The chain uses TRBV7-8 and TRBJ1-5; 7 nucleotides agree with TRBD1. V was clipped by 5 bases and J by 0 bases; unmatched bases: 4. Germline V gene sequence: CDR1 SGHVS, CDR2 FQNEAQ. The CDR3 length is 15 residues. The CDR3 DNA follows: TGTGCCAGCAGCCAGACAGGGAATAGCAATCAGCCCCAGCATTTT. This codes for CASSQTGNSNQPQHF.

The J gene is TRBJ2-1, the V gene TRBV7-3; 7 positions agree with TRBD1. The CDR3 spans 13 residues. Germline CDR1 reads SGHTA; CDR2 reads FQGTGA. Unmatched junction bases numbered 2, after V lost 5 bases and J lost 4 bases. The CDR3 here is CASSRDSYNEQFF. In DNA, the CDR3 is TGTGCCAGCAGCAGGGACAGTTACAATGAGCAGTTCTTC.

The CDR3 protein is CASILSRTERGPDTQYF. The CDR3 nucleotides are TGTGCCAGCATTCTTTCCCGGACTGAGAGGGGCCCAGATACGCAGTATTTT. This chain joins TRBV6-4 and TRBJ2-3; either TRBD1 or TRBD2 may fit D (5 bases each). Trimming took 7 bases from V and 4 from J, leaving 24 bases between them. CDR3 length: 17 residues. Germline V gene sequence: CDR1 MRHNA, CDR2 SNTAGT.

The CDR3, as DNA: TGCGCCAGCAGCCAAGATACGCCAGTTGGGGGAAGCACAGATACGCAGTATTTT. This encodes CASSQDTPVGGSTDTQYF. The V and J genes are TRBV4-1 and TRBJ2-3, with D possibly called TRBD1 or TRBD2 (5 bases each). Trimming shortened V by 0 bases and J by 0 bases, and 16 bases separated the two germline ends. CDR1 and CDR2 from the germline V gene are MGHRA and YSYEKL. There are 18 residues in the CDR3.